This TCR beta chain was profiled in a study of cytomegalovirus exposure and HLA in healthy donors. With 60 Vbeta and 13 Jbeta primers, the PCR was carried out. Generated by immunoSEQ multiplex PCR, the TCRdb table keeps only in-frame clones and is missing some. The sample spans around 77,000 clones; the ten largest clones claim approximately 14%. V dropped 1 base and J dropped 5; count of bases not matched to a gene: 2. Germline V lookup: CDR1 SGHTA, CDR2 FQGNSA. This CDR3 is 14 amino acids long. Study observations and caveats: What was likely a sequencing artifact was a cluster of highly shared sequence variants. A later analysis, which compared TCR beta chains of equal frequency, found the HLA-associated ones more clonally expanded.

On this clone itself: Its cognate antigen is unknown.

The receptor comes from a man aged 45-65 years in good health and CMV-seropositive. Sequencing input: PBMCs. J is TRBJ2-1 and V is TRBV7-2; 7 bases line up with TRBD2. The CDR3 here is CASSLGGRDNEQFF. The CDR3, as DNA: TGTGCCAGCAGCTTAGGCGGGAGAGACAATGAGCAGTTCTTC.